Presented here are 20 T cell receptor beta chains from one specimen sequenced in a study of memory CD4+ T cells and cytomegalovirus serostatus. Single viable CD3+CD4+CD8-CD45RO+ cells were sorted as the memory CD4+ T cells. The data were produced by immunoSEQ multiplex PCR, yet TCRdb's version contains in-frame clones alone and is incomplete. The sample records about 60,000 clones, under 90% being singletons. Sequenced material: memory CD4+ T cells from blood. The receptors come from an adult in good health and CMV-seronegative. Some clones in this sample may be carry-over from other donors' samples.

V is TRBV4-2 and J is TRBJ2-4; 10 nucleotides align to TRBD2. Germline-derived CDR1 and CDR2 are LGHNA and YNFKEQ. The CDR3 has 18 amino acids. The trim removed 0 bases at V and 0 bases at J, leaving 5 bases unmatched. The CDR3 DNA is TGTGCCAGCAGCCAAGAGCCGCGACTAGCGGGAGCCAAAAACATTCAGTACTTC. This encodes CASSQEPRLAGAKNIQYF.

This chain connects TRBV6-5 to TRBJ2-3; D is perhaps TRBD2 (6 bases). Trimming stripped 0 bases from V and 2 bases from J, with 12 bases between. The germline gives CDR1 MNHEY, CDR2 SVGAGI. This CDR3 has 16 amino acids. The CDR3 DNA sequence: TGTGCCAGCAGTTACTCGATTGCGGGGTACACAGATACGCAGTATTTT. This sequence encodes CASSYSIAGYTDTQYF.

The genes are TRBV5-1 and TRBJ2-2; no reliable D call. The V end was cut by 0 bases, the J end by 7 bases, with 7 bases between. The CDR3 consists of 13 residues. Germline V gives CDR1 SGHRS, CDR2 YFSETQ. The CDR3 sequence is CASSLAVDGELFF. The CDR3 nucleotides read TGCGCCAGCAGCTTGGCTGTGGACGGGGAGCTGTTTTTT.

The chain combines TRBV29-1 with TRBJ1-5; 8 nucleotides match TRBD1. The CDR3 has 13 amino acids. V was clipped by 3 bases and J by 2 bases; unmatched bases: 0. Germline lookup yields CDR1 SQVTM and CDR2 ANQGSEA. CDR3 in DNA: TGCAGCGTTGAGACAGGGGGCAATCAGCCCCAGCATTTT. Amino acid sequence: CSVETGGNQPQHF.

The CDR3 loop is CASSLALGTGVGELFF. In nucleotides, the CDR3 is TGCGCCAGCAGCTTGGCCCTCGGGACAGGGGTCGGGGAGCTGTTTTTT. The J gene is TRBJ2-2, the V gene TRBV5-1; 10 bases agree with TRBD1. Germline V gene lookup returns CDR1 SGHRS and CDR2 YFSETQ. The V segment lost 0 bases and the J segment 7 bases; nucleotides outside the gene matches: 6. This CDR3 is built from 16 residues.

This clone was found once. The J gene is TRBJ1-4, the V gene TRBV18, with a weak D call TRBD1 (6 bases). The V gene's germline CDR1 is KGHSH and CDR2 LQKENI. This CDR3 is 17 amino acids long. V lost 1 base and J 0 bases, leaving 12 bases between the germline ends. The CDR3 DNA is TGTGCCAGCTCACCACTGCGACAGGCTGCAACTAATGAAAAACTGTTTTTT. This codes for CASSPLRQAATNEKLFF.

This chain connects TRBV11-1 to TRBJ2-1; 8 bases are shared with TRBD2. Germline V gene data show CDR1 as SGHAT and CDR2 as FQDESV (reference sequence). The V and J ends lost 5 bases and 5 bases, in that order; junction bases with no gene match: 17. The CDR3 is 18 residues long. The CDR3 coding sequence is TGTGCCAGCAGCCCTCGCCGGGGGGGCCGGGGGACCCACAATGAGCAGTTCTTC. Translating it yields CASSPRRGGRGTHNEQFF. The full variable domain, completed using reference TRBV11-1 and TRBJ2-1, is EAEVAQSPRYKITEKSQAVAFWCDPISGHATLYWYRQILGQGPELLVQFQDESVVDDSQLPKDRFSAERLKGVDSTLKIQPAELGDSAMYLCASSPRRGGRGTHNEQFFGPGTRLTVL.

This chain uses TRBV19 with TRBJ2-5; D not resolved. The CDR3 is 12 residues long. Germline V CDR1 and CDR2: LNHDA, SQIVND (reference sequence). The V end lost 5 bases, the J end lost 7 bases, and 11 bases lay between the germline ends. CDR3 in amino acids: CASSSGVGTQYF. The CDR3 bases are TGTGCCAGTAGTTCTGGAGTTGGGACCCAGTACTTC.

This chain links TRBV28 with TRBJ2-3; perhaps TRBD2 as D (6 bases). The V and J ends lost 7 bases and 3 bases respectively, with 17 bases between them. CDR1 is MDHEN and CDR2 is SYDVKM in the germline V gene. The CDR3 is 15 residues long. The CDR3 sequence: CASNLGGIGTDTQYF. CDR3 bases: TGTGCCAGCAATCTCGGGGGTATAGGAACAGATACGCAGTATTTT.

This chain uses TRBV5-4 with TRBJ2-5; the match to TRBD2 covers 10 bases. V gave up 0 bases and J gave up 5 bases; unmatched junction bases: 4. CDR1 is SGHNT and CDR2 is YYREEE in the germline V gene (reference sequence). This CDR3 contains 15 residues. The CDR3 spells CASSLDSGRGETQYF. CDR3 nucleotide sequence: TGTGCCAGCAGCTTGGACAGCGGGAGGGGGGAGACCCAGTACTTC.

This rearrangement joins TRBV28 to TRBJ2-3, with 11 bases aligning to TRBD2. The CDR3 totals 16 residues. J gave up 5 bases and V 5 bases, and 9 bases lay outside the gene matches. Looked up from germline, CDR1 is MDHEN and CDR2 is SYDVKM. This CDR3 reads CASSGASSGRKDTQYF. The DNA for the CDR3 is TGTGCCAGCAGTGGGGCCTCTAGCGGGAGGAAAGATACGCAGTATTTT.

This clone was observed once. This chain connects TRBV9 to TRBJ2-6; 9 nucleotides agree with TRBD1. The V gene end was trimmed by 4 bases and the J gene end by 0 bases; junction bases not matched to a gene: 11. CDR3 size: 19 residues. The germline CDR1 and CDR2 sequences are SGDLS and YYNGEE. CDR3 bases: TGTGCCAGCAGCCCCAGGGGGGGACAGGGAATCTCTGGGGCCAACGTCCTGACTTTC. Translation: CASSPRGGQGISGANVLTF.

The genes are TRBV7-3 and TRBJ2-2; 12 nucleotides agree with TRBD2. Trimming took 5 bases from V and 6 from J; bases not matched to a gene: 10. Germline loops: CDR1 SGHTA, CDR2 FQGTGA. The length of the CDR3 is 17 residues. The CDR3 nucleotides read TGTGCCAGCAGCCGGGGCCTAGCGGGAGGGGAACCCGGGGAGCTGTTTTTT. Its translation is CASSRGLAGGEPGELFF.

The chain employs TRBV6-1 and TRBJ1-1; perhaps TRBD1 as D (5 bases). This CDR3 comprises 14 residues. V lost 3 bases, J lost 0 bases, and 8 bases lay in between. Germline V gene lookup returns CDR1 MNHNS and CDR2 SASEGT. CDR3 in DNA: TGTGCCAGCAGTGATCGACAGCTGAACACTGAAGCTTTCTTT. Its translation is CASSDRQLNTEAFF.

The chain joins TRBV10-3 to TRBJ2-7, with 11 bases identical to TRBD2. Germline V gene lookup returns CDR1 ENHRY and CDR2 SYGVKD. There are 16 residues in the CDR3. Trimming took 0 bases from V and 5 from J; bases not matched to a gene: 6. CDR3 DNA: TGTGCCATCAGTGAGTCGTTAGCGGGAGGGGCCAACGAGCAGTACTTC. Its protein product is CAISESLAGGANEQYF.

The rearrangement uses TRBV11-2 and TRBJ2-1; no firm D call. Germline assignment: CDR1 SGHAT and CDR2 FQNNGV. V lost 3 bases to trimming and J lost 2 bases, with 11 bases between them. The CDR3 is made up of 15 amino acids. The CDR3 is CASSFASSPYNEQFF. The DNA of the CDR3 is TGTGCCAGCAGCTTTGCGAGTAGCCCCTACAATGAGCAGTTCTTC.

The genes are TRBV7-8 and TRBJ2-7; 7 positions match TRBD2. Germline-derived CDR1 and CDR2 are SGHVS and FQNEAQ. The CDR3 is 15 residues long. V was pared by 5 bases and J by 1 base, with 8 bases of the junction left unmatched. In nucleotides, the CDR3 is TGTGCCAGCAGCCGTGACGCGGGAGTGTCCTACGAGCAGTACTTC. Translation: CASSRDAGVSYEQYF. The whole variable domain, remainder taken from reference TRBV7-8 and TRBJ2-7, is GAGVSQSPRYKVAKRGQDVALRCDPISGHVSLFWYQQALGQGPEFLTYFQNEAQLDKSGLPSDRFFAERPEGSVSTLKIQRTQQEDSAVYLCASSRDAGVSYEQYFGPGTRLTVT.

V gene TRBV7-9 combines with J gene TRBJ2-2; D perhaps matches TRBD2 (6 bases). V lost 7 bases, J lost 7 bases, and 19 bases lay in between. Germline V gene sequence: CDR1 SEHNR, CDR2 FQNEAQ (reference sequence). CDR3 size: 15 residues. This CDR3 is CASKFEGGGVGELFF. In DNA form, the CDR3 reads TGTGCCAGCAAATTCGAGGGAGGAGGCGTCGGGGAGCTGTTTTTT.

The V call is TRBV7-9, the J call TRBJ1-5; D call uncertain. The CDR3 is 12 amino acids. Germline lookup yields CDR1 SEHNR and CDR2 FQNEAQ (reference sequence). The V end was cut by 3 bases, the J end by 6 bases, with 6 bases between. As DNA, the CDR3 is TGTGCCAGCAGCTTGGATTTTCAGCCCCAGCATTTT. Residues: CASSLDFQPQHF.

With regard to this clone: Other DNA sequences within the sample encode an identical CDR3. The rearrangement links TRBV27 to TRBJ2-5; 12 bases agree with TRBD1. Germline loops: CDR1 MNHEY, CDR2 SMNVEV (reference sequence). With 6 bases clipped from V and 4 bases from J, the junction kept 6 bases outside the gene matches. This CDR3 is built from 15 residues. CDR3 in amino acids: CASSTGTGGAETQYF. CDR3 coding DNA: TGTGCCAGCAGCACCGGGACAGGGGGCGCAGAGACCCAGTACTTC.